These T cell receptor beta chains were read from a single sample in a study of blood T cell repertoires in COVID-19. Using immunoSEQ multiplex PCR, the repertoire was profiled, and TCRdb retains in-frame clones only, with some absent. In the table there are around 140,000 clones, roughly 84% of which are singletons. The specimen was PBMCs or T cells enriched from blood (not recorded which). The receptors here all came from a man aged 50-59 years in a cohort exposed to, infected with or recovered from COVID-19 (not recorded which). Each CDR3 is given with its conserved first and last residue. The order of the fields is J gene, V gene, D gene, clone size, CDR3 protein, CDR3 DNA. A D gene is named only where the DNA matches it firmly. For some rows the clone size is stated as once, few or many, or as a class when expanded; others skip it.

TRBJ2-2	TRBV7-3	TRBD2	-	CASSSGLATGELFF	TGTGCCAGCAGCTCGGGACTAGCGACCGGGGAGCTGTTTTTT
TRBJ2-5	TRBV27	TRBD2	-	CASIFWSGGQETQYF	TGTGCCAGCATCTTTTGGAGCGGGGGCCAAGAGACCCAGTACTTC
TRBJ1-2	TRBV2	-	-	CASSAGNNYGYTF	TGTGCCAGCAGTGCAGGGAACAACTATGGCTACACCTTC
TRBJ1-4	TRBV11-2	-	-	CASSLGPPRDTDEKLFF	TGTGCCAGCAGCTTAGGCCCCCCACGGGACACCGATGAAAAACTGTTTTTT
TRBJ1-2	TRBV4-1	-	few	CASSQDGGQPVYGYTF	TGCGCCAGCAGCCAAGATGGAGGGCAGCCAGTCTATGGCTACACCTTC
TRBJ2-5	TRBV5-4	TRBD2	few	CASSLGGGETQYF	TGTGCCAGCAGCTTGGGCGGGGGGGAGACCCAGTACTTC
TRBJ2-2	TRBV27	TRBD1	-	CASCFLTGQGDLGELFF	TGTGCCAGCTGCTTTCTAACGGGACAGGGGGACTTAGGGGAGCTGTTTTTT
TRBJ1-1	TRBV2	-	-	CASRRGGAGGFPEAFF	TGTGCCAGCAGGAGGGGCGGGGCAGGTGGGTTCCCTGAAGCTTTCTTT
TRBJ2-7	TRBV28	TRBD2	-	CASSLPAGSSYEQYF	TGTGCCAGCAGTTTACCAGCGGGAAGCTCCTACGAGCAGTACTTC
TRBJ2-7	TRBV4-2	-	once	CASSQLGGDRDLYEQYF	TGTGCCAGCAGCCAACTCGGGGGGGACAGGGATCTCTACGAGCAGTACTTC
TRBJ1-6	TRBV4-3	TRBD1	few	CASSQDPTGSNSPLHF	TGCGCCAGCAGCCAAGACCCGACAGGGTCTAATTCACCCCTCCACTTT
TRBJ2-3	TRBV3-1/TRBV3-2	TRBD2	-	CASSQFSGSTDTQYF	TGTGCCAGCAGCCAATTTAGCGGGAGCACAGATACGCAGTATTTT
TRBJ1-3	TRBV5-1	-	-	CASSLGDSLNSGNTIYF	TGCGCCAGCAGCTTGGGCGACAGCCTAAACTCTGGAAACACCATATATTTT
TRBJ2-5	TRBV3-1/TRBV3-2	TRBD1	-	CASSQALRDRDETQYF	TGTGCCAGCAGCCAAGCACTACGGGACAGGGACGAGACCCAGTACTTC
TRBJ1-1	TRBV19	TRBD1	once	CASSPDRGTEAFF	TGTGCCAGTAGTCCGGACAGGGGAACTGAAGCTTTCTTT
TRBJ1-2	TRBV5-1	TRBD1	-	CASSLMTGDYGYTF	TGCGCCAGCAGCCTAATGACAGGGGACTATGGCTACACCTTC
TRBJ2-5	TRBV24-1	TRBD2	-	CATSDLRSGTQETQYF	TGTGCCACCAGTGATTTGAGGAGCGGGACCCAAGAGACCCAGTACTTC
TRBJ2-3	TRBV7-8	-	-	CASKTGDTQYF	TGTGCCAGTAAAACCGGGGATACGCAGTATTTT
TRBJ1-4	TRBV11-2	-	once	CASSSAGNNEKLFF	TGTGCCAGCAGCTCAGCAGGGAATAATGAAAAACTGTTTTTT
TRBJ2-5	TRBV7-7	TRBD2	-	CASSWTSGGKETQYF	TGTGCCAGCAGCTGGACTAGCGGGGGCAAAGAGACCCAGTACTTC
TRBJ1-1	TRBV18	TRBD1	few	CASSSGQGNANTEAFF	TGTGCCAGCTCTTCGGGACAGGGTAACGCGAACACTGAAGCTTTCTTT
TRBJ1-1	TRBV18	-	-	CASSPFQGNTEAFF	TGTGCCAGCTCACCTTTTCAGGGGAACACTGAAGCTTTCTTT
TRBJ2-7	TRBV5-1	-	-	CASSLSGYEQYF	TGCGCCAGCAGCTTGTCGGGGTACGAGCAGTACTTC
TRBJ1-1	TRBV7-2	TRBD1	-	CASSPSRQGNTEAFF	TGTGCCAGCAGCCCCTCACGACAGGGTAACACTGAAGCTTTCTTT
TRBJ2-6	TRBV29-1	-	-	CSVERQGTGANVLTF	TGCAGCGTTGAGCGTCAGGGGACCGGGGCCAACGTCCTGACTTTC
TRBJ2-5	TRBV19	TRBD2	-	CASRGIGRETQYF	TGTGCCAGCCGGGGGATCGGGAGGGAGACCCAGTACTTC
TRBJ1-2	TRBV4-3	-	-	CASSQGVGANYGYTF	TGCGCCAGCAGCCAAGGGGTAGGGGCTAACTATGGCTACACCTTC
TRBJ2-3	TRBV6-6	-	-	CASSYGQEDTDTQYF	TGTGCCAGCAGTTACGGGCAGGAGGACACAGATACGCAGTATTTT
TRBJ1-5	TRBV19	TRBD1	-	CASSWDRGNQPQHF	TGTGCCAGTAGTTGGGACAGGGGCAATCAGCCCCAGCATTTT
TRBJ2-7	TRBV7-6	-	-	CASSLGTVPAGEQYF	TGTGCCAGCAGCTTAGGTACAGTCCCGGCTGGGGAGCAGTACTTC
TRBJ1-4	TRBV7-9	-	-	CASSSPGTIDEKLFF	TGTGCCAGCAGCTCGCCGGGGACAATCGATGAAAAACTGTTTTTT
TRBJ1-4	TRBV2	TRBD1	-	CASKKQGLSEKLFF	TGTGCCAGCAAAAAACAGGGGTTGAGTGAAAAACTGTTTTTT
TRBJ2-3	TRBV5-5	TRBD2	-	CASSIFSGEVINTQYF	TGTGCCAGCAGCATCTTCAGCGGGGAGGTTATAAATACGCAGTATTTT
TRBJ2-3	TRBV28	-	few	CASSPIEKIWDTQYF	TGTGCCAGCAGCCCAATAGAGAAAATTTGGGATACGCAGTATTTT
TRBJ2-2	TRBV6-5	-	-	CASRMGQNTGELFF	TGTGCCAGCAGGATGGGACAGAACACCGGGGAGCTGTTTTTT
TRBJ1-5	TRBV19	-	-	CASSIDLGSRQPQHF	TGTGCCAGTAGTATAGATTTGGGCAGTAGGCAGCCCCAGCATTTT
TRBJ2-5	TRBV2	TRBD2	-	CASSARSGVYQETQYF	TGTGCCAGCAGTGCGCGAAGCGGGGTGTACCAAGAGACCCAGTACTTC
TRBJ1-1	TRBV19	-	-	CASSIGQLIDGTEAFF	TGTGCCAGCTCCATTGGACAGCTAATCGACGGCACTGAAGCTTTCTTT
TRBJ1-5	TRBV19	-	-	CASSEQGQPQHF	TGTGCCAGTAGTGAACAGGGTCAGCCCCAGCATTTT
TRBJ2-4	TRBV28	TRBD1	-	CASSSRQGGAIQYF	TGTGCCAGCAGTTCCCGACAGGGGGGTGCCATTCAGTACTTC
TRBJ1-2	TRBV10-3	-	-	CAISVQSGYTF	TGTGCCATCAGTGTCCAGTCTGGCTACACCTTC